Sequencing of this T cell receptor beta chain was carried out in a study of cytomegalovirus exposure and HLA in healthy donors. Study results and caveats: Accurate HLA-A and HLA-B prediction from TCR beta sequences was reported for most subjects. In a later analysis, most CMV-associated TCR beta chains appeared HLA-restricted. The listing of roughly 160 TCR beta chains classed them as cytomegalovirus-associated.

Turning to this clone: Its antigen is not known.

PCR was performed using 60 Vbeta and 13 Jbeta primers. Here immunoSEQ multiplex PCR was the method, and the copy in TCRdb shows in-frame clones only, minus some. The sample has approximately 97,000 clones, 63% seen once; the top ten hold 4.8%. The length of the CDR3 is 13 residues. Trimming took 3 bases from V and 4 from J, leaving 7 bases between them. The germline CDR1 and CDR2 sequences are MDHEN and SYDVKM. Nominal health characterized the donors when sampled, though unrecorded immune exposures were likely. The TCR was taken from a human donor in good health. The sequenced sample consisted of PBMCs. The chain joins TRBV28 to TRBJ1-5, with D possibly matching TRBD1 (5 bases). The CDR3 bases are TGTGCCAGCAGTTTCCCAGGGAATCAGCCCCAGCATTTT. It specifies CASSFPGNQPQHF.